Each of the 24 T cell receptor beta chains below was sequenced from the same sample in a study of blood T cell repertoires in COVID-19. Sequencing was performed with immunoSEQ multiplex PCR; in TCRdb, only in-frame clones are kept and a portion is missing. The sample yields just over 20,000 clones, about nine tenths seen once. Sequenced input: peripheral blood. The receptors derive from a man aged 45-65 years with active COVID-19.

The chain joins TRBV2 to TRBJ2-2; D may be TRBD2 (6 bases). The CDR3 is 14 amino acids. CDR1 is SNHLY, CDR2 FYNNEI, per germline. Deletions cut 6 bases from V and 8 bases from J, with 16 bases between. CDR3 in amino acids: CASRSGLGAGELFF. CDR3 nucleotides: TGTGCCAGCAGATCGGGACTCGGGGCGGGGGAGCTGTTTTTT.

V usage is TRBV19 and J usage is TRBJ2-1, with 13 bases matching TRBD2. The CDR3 runs 16 residues. The junction had 5 bases not matched to a gene; V was cut back by 4 bases and J by 5 bases. Germline assignment: CDR1 LNHDA and CDR2 SQIVND (reference sequence). The CDR3 reads CASSSVGLAGDNEQFF. The CDR3 DNA reads TGTGCCAGTAGTAGTGTTGGACTAGCGGGGGACAATGAGCAGTTCTTC. Drawing the rest from reference TRBV19 and TRBJ2-1, the complete variable domain is DGGITQSPKYLFRKEGQNVTLSCEQNLNHDAMYWYRQDPGQGLRLIYYSQIVNDFQKGDIAEGYSVSREKKESFPLTVTSAQKNPTAFYLCASSSVGLAGDNEQFFGPGTRLTVL.

This clone was counted once. CDR3 protein: CASSLGTGYGETQYF. CDR3 sequence (DNA): TGTGCCAGCAGCTTAGGGACAGGGTACGGAGAGACCCAGTACTTC. V and J are TRBV7-2 and TRBJ2-5, with 8 bases that match TRBD1. Looked up from germline, CDR1 is SGHTA and CDR2 is FQGNSA. J lost 4 bases, V lost 1 base, and 5 bases had no gene match. The CDR3 has 15 residues.

This clone was observed once. The chain couples TRBV4-3 to TRBJ2-2; 9 bases line up with TRBD1. In germline, CDR1 is LGHNA, CDR2 YSLEER. The CDR3 runs to 15 residues. V dropped 1 base and J dropped 6; count of bases not matched to a gene: 3. Here the CDR3 reads CASSQVYRGPGELFF. The CDR3 coding sequence is TGCGCCAGCAGCCAAGTGTACAGGGGGCCCGGGGAGCTGTTTTTT.

The chain combines TRBV7-9 with TRBJ2-7; TRBD1 agrees at 8 bases. The CDR3 totals 16 residues. The junction had 12 bases not matched to a gene; V was cut back by 2 bases and J by 6 bases. Germline V CDR1 and CDR2: SEHNR, FQNEAQ (reference sequence). DNA of the CDR3: TGTGCCAGCAGCTTACCCCCTGGGCAGGGGGCTGGCGAGCAGTACTTC. As protein: CASSLPPGQGAGEQYF.

The rearrangement uses TRBV5-1 and TRBJ1-4; D ambiguous. Trimming took 0 bases from V and 5 from J, leaving 11 bases between them. The CDR3 length is 15 residues. Per germline, CDR1 SGHRS and CDR2 YFSETQ. This CDR3 is CASSLGAAVNEKLFF. CDR3 bases: TGCGCCAGCAGCTTGGGAGCCGCCGTCAATGAAAAACTGTTTTTT.

The rearrangement joins TRBV7-9 to TRBJ2-4; TRBD2 is a possible D gene (6 bases). CDR1 is SEHNR and CDR2 is FQNEAQ in the germline V gene (reference sequence). V lost 4 bases, J lost 4 bases, and 11 bases lay in between. The CDR3 totals 14 residues. The CDR3 DNA follows: TGTGCCAGCAGCTCCCGGGACTGGAAAAACATTCAGTACTTC. This sequence encodes CASSSRDWKNIQYF.

This chain connects TRBV7-2 to TRBJ2-7; TRBD1 matches at 8 bases. Germline CDR1 is SGHTA and CDR2 is FQGNSA. V lost 5 bases, J lost 5 bases, and 8 bases stayed unmatched. The CDR3 contains 14 residues. CDR3 residues: CASSDGTGIDEQYF. The CDR3 DNA follows: TGTGCCAGCAGCGACGGGACAGGCATTGACGAGCAGTACTTC.

The sample holds a few counts of this clone. The rearrangement links TRBV7-9 to TRBJ1-4; unclear D gene. Trimming shortened V by 3 bases and J by 7 bases, and 12 bases separated the two germline ends. In germline, CDR1 is SEHNR, CDR2 FQNEAQ (reference sequence). This CDR3 spans 14 amino acids. The CDR3 nucleotides are TGTGCCAGCAGCTTTGCGGCATCACGTGAAAAACTGTTTTTT. Its translation is CASSFAASREKLFF.

This chain joins TRBV12-3 or TRBV12-4 and TRBJ2-5, with TRBD2 matching 7 bases. The CDR3 contains 13 residues. V lost 7 bases, J lost 7 bases, and 9 bases stayed unmatched. The CDR3 region has the DNA TGTGCCAGCACCCGGACTAGTTTTGGGACCCAGTACTTC. This sequence encodes CASTRTSFGTQYF.

The chain employs TRBV12-3 or TRBV12-4 and TRBJ2-7; the match to TRBD2 covers 7 bases. The CDR3 has 13 residues. The ends lost 3 bases at V and 2 bases at J; junction bases unmatched: 1. The CDR3: CASSFGRTYEQYF. Here the CDR3 DNA reads TGTGCCAGCAGTTTCGGGAGGACCTACGAGCAGTACTTC.

V gene TRBV2 combines with J gene TRBJ1-5, with TRBD1 matching 9 bases. Trimming took 7 bases from V and 11 from J; bases not matched to a gene: 9. Germline V gene lookup returns CDR1 SNHLY and CDR2 FYNNEI. This CDR3 is built from 13 residues. In nucleotides, the CDR3 is TGTGCCAGCACCGGGACAGGGAGGGTGGCCCAGCATTTT. It specifies CASTGTGRVAQHF.

The chain joins TRBV29-1 to TRBJ2-7, with a possible D match to TRBD1 (6 bases). The length of the CDR3 is 11 residues. Trimming removed 6 bases from V and 10 bases from J, with 16 bases in between. Germline V lookup: CDR1 SQVTM, CDR2 ANQGSEA. The CDR3 loop reads CSVSSGEFQYF. In DNA, the CDR3 is TGCAGCGTGAGTTCAGGGGAATTTCAGTACTTC.

The genes are TRBV6-2 or TRBV6-3 and TRBJ1-1, with D hard to call. The CDR3 is made up of 14 amino acids. Trimming left V 2 bases short and J 1 base short, with 8 bases between. The germline V gene encodes CDR1 MNHEY and CDR2 SVGEGT. DNA for the CDR3: TGTGCCAGCAGTTACACCGCGGGGAACACTGAAGCTTTCTTT. It specifies CASSYTAGNTEAFF.

The V and J genes are TRBV16 and TRBJ1-5, with TRBD1 matching over 10 bases. The germline gives CDR1 KGHSY, CDR2 FQNENV. The V gene end was trimmed by 3 bases and the J gene end by 4 bases; junction bases not matched to a gene: 6. The CDR3 is 16 amino acids. CDR3 sequence: CASSHGTGDLNQPQHF. The CDR3 DNA follows: TGTGCCAGCAGCCATGGGACAGGGGACCTGAATCAGCCCCAGCATTTT.

CDR3 DNA: TGTGCCAGCAGATATACTAGCGGGTCGATAGCGGGGATTCAGTACTTC. It codes for CASRYTSGSIAGIQYF. This chain connects TRBV7-2 to TRBJ2-4, with 9 bases matching TRBD2. The germline CDR1 and CDR2 sequences are SGHTA and FQGNSA. J was trimmed by 10 bases and V by 6 bases; bases with no gene match: 16. This CDR3 contains 16 residues.

This clone has just one count. This chain connects TRBV2 to TRBJ2-1, with 11 nucleotides matching TRBD2. With V trimmed by 5 bases and J by 4 bases, 4 bases remained unmatched. The CDR3 covers 15 residues. Germline CDR1 reads SNHLY; CDR2 reads FYNNEI. The CDR3 reads CASSSSSGGYNEQFF. In nucleotides, the CDR3 is TGTGCCAGCAGTTCTTCTAGCGGGGGGTACAATGAGCAGTTCTTC.

The chain joins TRBV12-3 or TRBV12-4 to TRBJ2-5; the match to TRBD1 covers 7 bases. With V trimmed by 6 bases and J by 4 bases, 5 bases remained unmatched. This CDR3 is 13 amino acids long. CDR3 loop: CASSSGQAETQYF. In DNA form, the CDR3 reads TGTGCCAGCAGCTCCGGACAGGCAGAGACCCAGTACTTC.

The chain carries TRBV5-1 and TRBJ2-5; 8 bases line up with TRBD1. Germline lookup yields CDR1 SGHRS and CDR2 YFSETQ. With 4 bases clipped from V and 2 bases from J, the junction kept 7 bases outside the gene matches. The length of the CDR3 is 15 residues. The CDR3 region has the DNA TGCGCCAGCAGCCCCATGGACAGGGTTCAAGAGACCCAGTACTTC. It is translated as CASSPMDRVQETQYF.

The genes are TRBV7-8 and TRBJ2-1; 12 bases agree with TRBD2. V dropped 1 base and J dropped 8; count of bases not matched to a gene: 15. The CDR3 extends over 19 amino acids. Germline CDR1 reads SGHVS; CDR2 reads FQNEAQ. CDR3: CASSLGRAPSGGVLDEQFF. CDR3 nucleotides: TGTGCCAGCAGCTTAGGGAGGGCCCCTAGCGGGGGGGTGTTGGATGAGCAGTTCTTC.

Concerning this clone itself: At the DNA level, this CDR3 is encoded by other sequences in the same sample as well. This chain joins TRBV7-9 and TRBJ2-3; 8 nucleotides align to TRBD1. Trimming removed 3 bases from V and 2 bases from J; junction bases left unmatched: 4. Germline V gene data show CDR1 as SEHNR and CDR2 as FQNEAQ (reference sequence). This CDR3 is built from 15 residues. The CDR3 DNA sequence: TGTGCCAGCAGCTTTGGACAGGGCGACACAGATACGCAGTATTTT. Translation gives CASSFGQGDTDTQYF. Together with reference TRBV7-9 and TRBJ2-3, the CDR3 gives the full variable domain: DTGVSQNPRHKITKRGQNVTFRCDPISEHNRLYWYRQTLGQGPEFLTYFQNEAQLEKSRLLSDRFSAERPKGSFSTLEIQRTEQGDSAMYLCASSFGQGDTDTQYFGPGTRLTVL.

This rearrangement joins TRBV10-1 to TRBJ2-2; perhaps TRBD2 as D (6 bases). This CDR3 region has 13 residues. Trimming shortened V by 4 bases and J by 4 bases, and 7 bases separated the two germline ends. CDR1 is WNHNN, CDR2 SYGVQD, per germline (reference sequence). CDR3 sequence reads: CASSAGGTGELFF. The CDR3 DNA is TGCGCCAGCAGTGCCGGGGGCACCGGGGAGCTGTTTTTT.

V and J are TRBV5-1 and TRBJ1-4; the match to TRBD1 covers 7 bases. Germline V CDR1 and CDR2: SGHRS, YFSETQ. The ends lost 4 bases at V and 6 bases at J; junction bases unmatched: 6. This CDR3 has 14 residues. CDR3 protein: CASSPGTVDEKLFF. The CDR3 DNA reads as TGCGCCAGCAGCCCCGGGACAGTAGATGAAAAACTGTTTTTT.

The V and J genes are TRBV6-5 and TRBJ2-3, with 11 bases fitting TRBD2. Germline lookup yields CDR1 MNHEY and CDR2 SVGAGI. This CDR3 comprises 16 residues. The V and J ends lost 3 bases and 5 bases, in that order; junction bases with no gene match: 7. CDR3 region: CASSYPGTSGEDTQYF. CDR3 coding DNA: TGTGCCAGCAGTTATCCCGGGACTAGCGGCGAAGATACGCAGTATTTT.